The present T cell receptor beta chain was sequenced within a study of CD8+ T cells in alopecia areata. On the study more broadly: Treated patients swallowed 5 to 10 mg of oral tofacitinib twice daily. The study, taken as a whole, reports: TCR sharing was clearer in mice than between patients, perhaps partly owing to patient HLA diversity. Scalp sample sequencing also detects resident alphabeta T cells of normal skin.

Treatment: oral pan-JAK inhibitor, 5-10 mg twice daily. Lesional scalp tissue (obtained by punch biopsy) and peripheral blood were collected from alopecia areata patients. The V gene lost 4 bases and the J gene lost 10 bases, with 15 bases spanning the gap. Per germline, CDR1 SGHDT and CDR2 YYEEEE. The CDR3 covers 13 residues. Reverse transcribed after extraction, RNA yielded cDNA as the sequencing template. Using immunoSEQ multiplex PCR, the repertoire was profiled, and TCRdb retains in-frame clones only, with some absent. Of hundreds of thousands of clones listed, about three fifths are singletons. Note on this clone: Its antigen is not known.

V is TRBV5-6 and J is TRBJ2-1; a possible D gene is TRBD2 (5 bases). This material consisted of CD4+ T cells sorted from blood, taken at week 24, from a patient treated with tofacitinib. This sequence originates from a human donor with alopecia areata. CDR3 bases: TGTGCCAGCAGCATACGCCCCGAGGGCGAGCAGTTCTTC. This codes for CASSIRPEGEQFF.